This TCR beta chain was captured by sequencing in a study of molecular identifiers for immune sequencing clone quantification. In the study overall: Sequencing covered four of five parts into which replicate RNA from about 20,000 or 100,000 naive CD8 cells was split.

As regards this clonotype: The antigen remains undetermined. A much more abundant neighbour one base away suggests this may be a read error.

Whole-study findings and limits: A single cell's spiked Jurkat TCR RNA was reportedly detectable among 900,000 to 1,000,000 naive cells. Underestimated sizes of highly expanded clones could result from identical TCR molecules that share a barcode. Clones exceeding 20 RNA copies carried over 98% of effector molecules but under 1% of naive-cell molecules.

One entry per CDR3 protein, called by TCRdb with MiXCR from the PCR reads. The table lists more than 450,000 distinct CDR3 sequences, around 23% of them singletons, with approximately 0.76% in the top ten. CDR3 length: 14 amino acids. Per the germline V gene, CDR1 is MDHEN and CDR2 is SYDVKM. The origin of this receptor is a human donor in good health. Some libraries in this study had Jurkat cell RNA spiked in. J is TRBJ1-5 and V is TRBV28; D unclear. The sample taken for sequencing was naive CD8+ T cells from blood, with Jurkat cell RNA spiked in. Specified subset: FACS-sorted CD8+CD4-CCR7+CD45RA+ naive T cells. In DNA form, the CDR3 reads TGTGCCAGCAGTTTATTGGCGAGCAATCAGCCCCCGCATTTT. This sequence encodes CASSLLASNQPPHF.